The 18 T cell receptor beta chains listed next were all sequenced from one sample in a study of shared clonotypes between healthy human individuals. The data were produced by immunoSEQ multiplex PCR, yet TCRdb's version contains in-frame clones alone and is incomplete. The sample holds about half a million clones, 70% to 80% seen once. The sequencing sample was made of PBMCs. Receptor source: a woman in her 40s in good health. Some clones in this sample may be carry-over from other donors' samples.

The chain recombines TRBV19 with TRBJ2-1, with 13 nucleotides matching TRBD2. The CDR3 loop spans 15 amino acids. The V segment lost 6 bases and the J segment 7 bases; nucleotides outside the gene matches: 6. CDR1 LNHDA and CDR2 SQIVND come from the germline V gene (reference sequence). The CDR3 here is CASSRGLAGVNEQFF. CDR3 nucleotide sequence: TGTGCCAGTAGCCGCGGACTAGCGGGAGTGAATGAGCAGTTCTTC.

This sequence joins TRBV7-7 and TRBJ2-1, with D perhaps assigned TRBD1 or TRBD2 (5 bases each). From germline, CDR1 is SSHAT and CDR2 FNYEAQ (reference sequence). The CDR3 runs to 15 residues. Trimming removed 4 bases from V and 7 bases from J, with 17 bases in between. The CDR3: CASSWGHGRGNEQFF. CDR3 DNA sequence: TGTGCCAGCAGCTGGGGCCACGGACGGGGAAATGAGCAGTTCTTC.

A word on this clone: Since a much larger clone is just one base distant, this may be a read error. This chain's CDR3 is CASSRTGVGEQFF. The CDR3 DNA sequence: TGTGCCAGCAGCCGAACAGGGGTGGGTGAGCAGTTCTTC. The chain links TRBV5-6 to TRBJ2-1; TRBD1 agrees at 7 bases. The germline V gene has CDR1 SGHDT and CDR2 YYEEEE. V dropped 4 bases and J dropped 9; count of bases not matched to a gene: 7. This CDR3 region has 13 residues.

J is TRBJ1-5 and V is TRBV5-4; D gene ambiguous. The CDR3 runs to 14 residues. V dropped 3 bases and J dropped 0 bases, with 7 bases sitting between them. Looked up from germline, CDR1 is SGHNT and CDR2 is YYREEE (reference sequence). The CDR3 bases are TGTGCCAGCAGCTCTGATCGTAGCAATCAGCCCCAGCATTTT. It encodes CASSSDRSNQPQHF.

In the case of this clone: Within the sample, other DNA sequences also encode this same CDR3. The rearrangement links TRBV7-9 to TRBJ2-3, with 9 bases that match TRBD2. The CDR3 consists of 15 residues. V gave up 2 bases and J gave up 0 bases; unmatched junction bases: 0. CDR1 is SEHNR, CDR2 FQNEAQ, per germline (reference sequence). CDR3 nucleotide sequence: TGTGCCAGCAGCTTAACTAGCGGGAGCACAGATACGCAGTATTTT. This codes for CASSLTSGSTDTQYF.

This clone was counted a few times. CDR3 amino acids: CASSLATGGEQYF. The CDR3 DNA reads as TGCGCCAGCAGCTTGGCTACAGGGGGCGAGCAGTACTTC. The rearrangement links TRBV5-1 to TRBJ2-7; TRBD1 aligns across 8 bases. V lost 0 bases and J lost 6; bases outside the gene matches: 2. Germline loops: CDR1 SGHRS, CDR2 YFSETQ. The CDR3 is made up of 13 amino acids. Full variable domain (outside the CDR3, taken from reference TRBV5-1 and TRBJ2-7): KAGVTQTPRYLIKTRGQQVTLSCSPISGHRSVSWYQQTPGQGLQFLFEYFSETQRNKGNFPGRFSGRQFSNSRSEMNVSTLELGDSALYLCASSLATGGEQYFGPGTRLTVT.

The sample holds one count of this clone. The chain joins TRBV6-5 to TRBJ1-3, with D possibly being TRBD1 (5 bases). The length of the CDR3 is 15 residues. Trimming removed 8 bases at V and 0 bases at J, with 14 bases between. The germline gives CDR1 MNHEY, CDR2 SVGAGI. CDR3 in DNA: TGTGCCAGCGGAAGAGGGGCAAACTCTGGAAACACCATATATTTT. This translates into CASGRGANSGNTIYF.

This clone was seen a few times. The V gene is TRBV7-4, the J gene TRBJ1-2; TRBD1 is a possible D gene (6 bases). The germline V gene has CDR1 SGHVT and CDR2 SQSDAQ. Trimming cost V 3 bases and J 5 bases, with 10 bases left between them. The CDR3 is made up of 13 amino acids. DNA for the CDR3: TGTGCCAGCAGCTTCTGGACAGATTATGGCTACACCTTC. Its protein product is CASSFWTDYGYTF. Full variable domain (remainder filled in from reference TRBV7-4 and TRBJ1-2): GAGVSQSPRYKVAKRGRDVALRCDSISGHVTLYWYRQTLGQGSEVLTYSQSDAQRDKSGRPSGRFSAERPERSVSTLKIQRTEQGDSAVYLCASSFWTDYGYTFGSGTRLTVV.

The J gene is TRBJ2-5, the V gene TRBV28; D tentatively fits TRBD1 or TRBD2 (5 bases each). The CDR3 runs 14 residues. CDR1 is MDHEN and CDR2 is SYDVKM in the germline V gene. V lost 5 bases and J lost 2, with 12 bases in between. CDR3 residues: CASSPDWGQETQYF. CDR3 DNA sequence: TGTGCCAGCAGTCCTGATTGGGGGCAAGAGACCCAGTACTTC.

A few counts support this clone. The V call is TRBV15, the J call TRBJ2-7; no reliable D call. V was cut by 0 bases and J by 5 bases, with 11 bases left in between. The CDR3 covers 14 residues. In germline, CDR1 is LNHNV, CDR2 YYDKDF (reference sequence). CDR3 sequence (DNA): TGTGCCACCAGCAGAGATCGGCTAGAGCACGAGCAGTACTTC. It yields the protein CATSRDRLEHEQYF.

The CDR3 spells CASSDSTGANVLTF. The DNA of the CDR3 is TGTGCCAGCAGTGACTCAACCGGGGCCAACGTCCTGACTTTC. V gene TRBV6-4 combines with J gene TRBJ2-6; D gene ambiguous. V was clipped by 0 bases and J by 4 bases, with 4 bases between them. CDR3 length equals 14 residues. CDR1 is MRHNA and CDR2 is SNTAGT in the germline V gene.

This clone was seen only a few times. The genes are TRBV30 and TRBJ2-2; D is perhaps TRBD1 (6 bases). CDR3 length: 15 residues. Germline CDR1 reads GTSNPN; CDR2 reads SVGIG (reference sequence). V was clipped by 1 base and J by 5 bases, with 14 bases between them. CDR3 sequence (DNA): TGTGCCTGGAGTGGGCAGGGGCGGTGGACCGGGGAGCTGTTTTTT. It specifies CAWSGQGRWTGELFF.

V and J are TRBV14 and TRBJ2-3; the D is unclear. Germline-derived CDR1 and CDR2 are SGHDN and FVKESK. Trimming shortened V by 0 bases and J by 0 bases, and 10 bases separated the two germline ends. This CDR3 spans 16 amino acids. The DNA for the CDR3 is TGTGCCAGCAGCCAAGAGTTACGGGCCAGCACAGATACGCAGTATTTT. As protein: CASSQELRASTDTQYF. Using reference TRBV14 and TRBJ2-3 for the parts outside the CDR3, the full variable domain is EAGVTQFPSHSVIEKGQTVTLRCDPISGHDNLYWYRRVMGKEIKFLLHFVKESKQDESGMPNNRFLAERTGGTYSTLKVQPAELEDSGVYFCASSQELRASTDTQYFGPGTRLTVL.

V is TRBV5-4 and J is TRBJ1-6, with a weak D call TRBD1 (5 bases). This CDR3 is 15 amino acids long. Germline V CDR1 and CDR2: SGHNT, YYREEE (reference sequence). Deletions cut 2 bases from V and 12 bases from J, with 18 bases between. CDR3 DNA: TGTGCCAGCAGCTTAGACCCCGGCCAGGGTGAACCCCTCCACTTT. Protein product: CASSLDPGQGEPLHF.

This chain joins TRBV11-1 and TRBJ1-1, with D perhaps matching TRBD1 (5 bases). Trimming pared 1 base from V and 2 bases from J, leaving 8 bases between. Germline lookup yields CDR1 SGHAT and CDR2 FQDESV (reference sequence). The CDR3 spans 14 residues. The CDR3 here is CASSLDRTNTEAFF. CDR3 nucleotide sequence: TGTGCCAGCAGCTTAGACAGGACAAACACTGAAGCTTTCTTT.

In this sample, this clone turned up once. The chain employs TRBV7-3 and TRBJ1-1; 12 bases line up with TRBD1. Germline V gives CDR1 SGHTA, CDR2 FQGTGA. The V gene end was trimmed by 5 bases and the J gene end by 0 bases; junction bases not matched to a gene: 4. The CDR3 has 16 residues. CDR3 coding DNA: TGTGCCAGCAGCCTAGGGACAGGGGGCTTGAACACTGAAGCTTTCTTT. Protein: CASSLGTGGLNTEAFF.

The CDR3 reads CASSTPGQVTYEQYF. CDR3 coding DNA: TGTGCCAGCAGTACACCGGGACAGGTAACCTACGAGCAGTACTTC. This sequence joins TRBV28 and TRBJ2-7, with 8 bases aligning to TRBD1. This CDR3 has 15 amino acids. J gave up 2 bases and V 5 bases, and 8 bases lay outside the gene matches. Germline V gives CDR1 MDHEN, CDR2 SYDVKM.

The chain has TRBV7-6 and TRBJ2-1; D unresolved. CDR3 length: 14 residues. The germline CDR1 and CDR2 sequences are SGHVS and FNYEAQ. V lost 0 bases and J lost 3, with 6 bases in between. The CDR3 DNA reads TGTGCCAGCAGCTTAGCGCTGGGCTACAATGAGCAGTTCTTC. This gives the protein CASSLALGYNEQFF.